This entry concerns a single T cell receptor (beta chain). The source of the sample is a study of T cells in Graves' hyperthyroidism and ophthalmopathy. Germline CDR1 reads LNHDA; CDR2 reads SQIVND (reference sequence). The CDR3 is 20 residues long. V lost 7 bases, J lost 0 bases, and 22 bases stayed unmatched. RNA transcripts provided the source from which TCR beta CDR3 regions were amplified. Primed by the HTBI set, a first-round RT-PCR was run on the TCR CDR3. Via MiXCR, TCRdb re-called the multiplex PCR reads, giving one row per CDR3 protein. The sample includes fewer than 550,000 distinct CDR3 sequences, 15% to 18% of them seen just once.

The sample comprised blood. The rearrangement joins TRBV19 to TRBJ2-7, with 9 bases lining up with TRBD2. The TCR was taken from a woman aged 18-29 years with Graves' hyperthyroidism. CDR3 in amino acids: CASKNGAGGPIIRSSYEQYF. For the CDR3, the DNA is TGTGCCAGTAAGAACGGGGCGGGGGGGCCAATAATAAGGAGCTCCTACGAGCAGTACTTC.